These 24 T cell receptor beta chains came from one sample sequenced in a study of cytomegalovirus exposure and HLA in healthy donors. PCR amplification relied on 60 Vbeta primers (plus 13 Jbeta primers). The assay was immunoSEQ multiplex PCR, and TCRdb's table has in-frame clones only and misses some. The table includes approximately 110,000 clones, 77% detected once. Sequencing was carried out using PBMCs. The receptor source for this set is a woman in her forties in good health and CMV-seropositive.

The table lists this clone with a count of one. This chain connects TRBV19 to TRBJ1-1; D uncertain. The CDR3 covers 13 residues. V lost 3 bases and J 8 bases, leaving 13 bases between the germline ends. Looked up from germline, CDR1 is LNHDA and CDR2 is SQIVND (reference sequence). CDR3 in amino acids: CASSIKAKKEAFF. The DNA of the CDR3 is TGTGCCAGTAGTATTAAAGCCAAAAAAGAAGCTTTCTTT.

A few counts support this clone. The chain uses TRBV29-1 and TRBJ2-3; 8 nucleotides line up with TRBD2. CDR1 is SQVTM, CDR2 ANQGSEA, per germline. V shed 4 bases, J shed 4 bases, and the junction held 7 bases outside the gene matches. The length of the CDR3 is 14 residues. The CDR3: CSVGLAGGPDTQYF. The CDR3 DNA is TGCAGCGTTGGTCTGGCGGGAGGCCCAGATACGCAGTATTTT.

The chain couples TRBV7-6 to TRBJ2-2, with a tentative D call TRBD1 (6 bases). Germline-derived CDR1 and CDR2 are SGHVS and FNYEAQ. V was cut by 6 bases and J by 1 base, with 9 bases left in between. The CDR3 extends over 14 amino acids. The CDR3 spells CASRRTENTGELFF. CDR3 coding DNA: TGTGCCAGCAGACGGACAGAGAACACCGGGGAGCTGTTTTTT. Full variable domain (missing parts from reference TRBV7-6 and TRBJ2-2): GAGVSQSPRYKVTKRGQDVALRCDPISGHVSLYWYRQALGQGPEFLTYFNYEAQQDKSGLPNDRFSAERPEGSISTLTIQRTEQRDSAMYRCASRRTENTGELFFGEGSRLTVL.

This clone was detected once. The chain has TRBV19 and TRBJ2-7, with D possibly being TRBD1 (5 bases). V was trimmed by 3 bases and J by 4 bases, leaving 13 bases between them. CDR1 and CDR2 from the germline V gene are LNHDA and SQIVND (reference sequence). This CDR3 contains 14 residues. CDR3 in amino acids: CASSMQGLPYEQYF. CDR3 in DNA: TGTGCCAGTAGTATGCAGGGCCTACCGTACGAGCAGTACTTC.

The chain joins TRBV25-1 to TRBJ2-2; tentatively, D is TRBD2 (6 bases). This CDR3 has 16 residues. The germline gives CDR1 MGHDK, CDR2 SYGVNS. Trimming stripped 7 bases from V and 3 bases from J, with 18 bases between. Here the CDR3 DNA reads TGTGCCAGCAAAAAGGCCGGGACGGGGGACACCGGGGAGCTGTTTTTT. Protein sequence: CASKKAGTGDTGELFF.

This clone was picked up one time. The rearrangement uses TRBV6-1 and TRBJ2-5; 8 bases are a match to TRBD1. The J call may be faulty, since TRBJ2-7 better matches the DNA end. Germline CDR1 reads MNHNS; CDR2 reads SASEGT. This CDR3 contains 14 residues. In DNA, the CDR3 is TGTGCCAGCAGTGAATACAACAGGGGGTACGAGCAGTACTTC. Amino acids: CASSEYNRGYEQYF.

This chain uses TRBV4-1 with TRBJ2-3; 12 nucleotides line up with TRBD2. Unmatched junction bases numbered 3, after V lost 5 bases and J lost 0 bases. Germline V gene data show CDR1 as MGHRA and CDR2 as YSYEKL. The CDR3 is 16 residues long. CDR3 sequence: CASSNGLAGSTDTQYF. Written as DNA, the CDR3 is TGCGCCAGCAGCAACGGACTAGCGGGGAGCACAGATACGCAGTATTTT.

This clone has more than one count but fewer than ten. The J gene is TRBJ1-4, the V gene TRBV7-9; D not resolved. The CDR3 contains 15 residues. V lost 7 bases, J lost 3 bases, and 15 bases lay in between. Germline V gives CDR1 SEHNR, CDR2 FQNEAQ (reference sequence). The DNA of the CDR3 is TGTGCCAGCACTCCATTGGGAGGTCCTAATGAAAAACTGTTTTTT. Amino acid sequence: CASTPLGGPNEKLFF.

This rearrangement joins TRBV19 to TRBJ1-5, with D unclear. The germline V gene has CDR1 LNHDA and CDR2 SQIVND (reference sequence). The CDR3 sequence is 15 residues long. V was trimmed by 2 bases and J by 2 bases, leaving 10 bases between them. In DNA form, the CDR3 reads TGTGCCAGTAGTATAAACCAGGTACGCAATCAGCCCCAGCATTTT. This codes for CASSINQVRNQPQHF.

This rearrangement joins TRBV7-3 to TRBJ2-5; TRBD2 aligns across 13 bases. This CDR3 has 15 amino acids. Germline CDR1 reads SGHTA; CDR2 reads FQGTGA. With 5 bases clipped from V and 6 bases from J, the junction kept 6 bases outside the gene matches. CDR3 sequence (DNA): TGTGCCAGCAGCGAGGGACTAGCGGGGCGCCAGACCCAGTACTTC. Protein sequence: CASSEGLAGRQTQYF.

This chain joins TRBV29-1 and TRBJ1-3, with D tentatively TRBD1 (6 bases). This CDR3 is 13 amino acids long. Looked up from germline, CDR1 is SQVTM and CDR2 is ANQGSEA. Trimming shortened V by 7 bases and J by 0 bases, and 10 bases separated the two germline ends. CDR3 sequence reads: CSAQGLSGNTIYF. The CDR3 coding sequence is TGCAGCGCGCAGGGGCTCTCTGGAAACACCATATATTTT.

CDR3 sequence (DNA): TGTGCCACCAGGGACAGAATAGAGACCCAGTACTTC. This translates into CATRDRIETQYF. This chain connects TRBV19 to TRBJ2-5, with 7 bases aligning to TRBD1. Germline CDR1 is LNHDA and CDR2 is SQIVND (reference sequence). Trimming took 10 bases from V and 4 from J; bases not matched to a gene: 6. This CDR3 is 12 amino acids long.

CDR3 sequence: CASSTNARGYTF. The CDR3 bases are TGTGCCAGCAGCACGAACGCTAGGGGCTACACCTTC. This chain links TRBV28 with TRBJ1-2; no reliable D call. CDR3 size: 12 residues. V was pared by 6 bases and J by 8 bases, with 13 bases between. Per the germline V gene, CDR1 is MDHEN and CDR2 is SYDVKM.

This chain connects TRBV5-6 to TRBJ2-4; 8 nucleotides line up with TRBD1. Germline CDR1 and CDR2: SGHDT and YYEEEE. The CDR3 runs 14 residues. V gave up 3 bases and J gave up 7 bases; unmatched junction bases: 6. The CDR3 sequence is CASSYGQGSNIQYF. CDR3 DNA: TGTGCCAGCAGCTATGGACAGGGTAGTAACATTCAGTACTTC.

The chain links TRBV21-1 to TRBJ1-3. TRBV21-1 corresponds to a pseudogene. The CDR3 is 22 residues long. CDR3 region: CASSKAGLRKVRKNNFGNTIYF. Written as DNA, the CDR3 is TGTGCCAGCAGCAAAGCTGGATTACGGAAGGTCCGCAAAAATAACTTCGGGAACACCATATATTTT.

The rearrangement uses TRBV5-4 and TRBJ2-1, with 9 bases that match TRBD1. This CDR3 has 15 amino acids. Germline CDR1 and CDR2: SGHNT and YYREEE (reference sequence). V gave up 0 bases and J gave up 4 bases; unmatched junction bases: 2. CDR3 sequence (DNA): TGTGCCAGCAGCTTGGGGACAGGGGCGTACAATGAGCAGTTCTTC. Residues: CASSLGTGAYNEQFF.

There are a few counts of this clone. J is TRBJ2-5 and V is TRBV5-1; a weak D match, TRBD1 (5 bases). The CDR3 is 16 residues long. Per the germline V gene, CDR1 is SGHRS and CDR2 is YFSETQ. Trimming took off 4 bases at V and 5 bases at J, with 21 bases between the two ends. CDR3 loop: CASSLPTAPPGETQYF. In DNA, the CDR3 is TGCGCCAGCAGCCTCCCGACCGCCCCCCCAGGGGAGACCCAGTACTTC.

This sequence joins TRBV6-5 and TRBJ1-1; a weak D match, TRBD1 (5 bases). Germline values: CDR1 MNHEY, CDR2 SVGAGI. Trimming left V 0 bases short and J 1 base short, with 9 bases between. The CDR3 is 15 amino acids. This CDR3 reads CASSYSDTPNTEAFF. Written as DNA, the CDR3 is TGTGCCAGCAGTTACTCGGACACTCCGAACACTGAAGCTTTCTTT.

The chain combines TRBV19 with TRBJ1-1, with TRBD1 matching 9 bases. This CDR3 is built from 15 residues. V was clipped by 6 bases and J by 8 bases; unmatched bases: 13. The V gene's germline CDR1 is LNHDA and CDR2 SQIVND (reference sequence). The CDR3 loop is CASRNPGQGISEAFF. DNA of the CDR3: TGTGCCAGTAGAAACCCGGGACAGGGAATAAGCGAAGCTTTCTTT.

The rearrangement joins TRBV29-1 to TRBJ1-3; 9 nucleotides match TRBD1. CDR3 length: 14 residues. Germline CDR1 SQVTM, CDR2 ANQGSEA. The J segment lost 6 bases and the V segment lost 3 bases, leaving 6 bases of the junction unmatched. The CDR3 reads CSVEETGGKNTIYF. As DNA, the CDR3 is TGCAGCGTTGAGGAGACAGGGGGTAAAAACACCATATATTTT.

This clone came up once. CDR3 amino acids: CAWSLVRGTGELFF. The CDR3 DNA reads TGTGCCTGGAGTCTTGTCCGGGGCACCGGGGAGCTGTTTTTT. This rearrangement joins TRBV30 to TRBJ2-2; weak D call: TRBD2 (5 bases). V dropped 2 bases and J dropped 4 bases, with 11 bases sitting between them. From germline, CDR1 is GTSNPN and CDR2 SVGIG (reference sequence). This CDR3 comprises 14 residues.

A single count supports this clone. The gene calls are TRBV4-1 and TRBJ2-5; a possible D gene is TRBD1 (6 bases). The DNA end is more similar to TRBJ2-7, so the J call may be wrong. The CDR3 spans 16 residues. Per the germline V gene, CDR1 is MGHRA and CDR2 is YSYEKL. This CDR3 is CASSQVNLGGSYEQYF. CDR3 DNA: TGCGCCAGCAGCCAAGTAAACCTAGGGGGTTCCTACGAGCAGTACTTC.

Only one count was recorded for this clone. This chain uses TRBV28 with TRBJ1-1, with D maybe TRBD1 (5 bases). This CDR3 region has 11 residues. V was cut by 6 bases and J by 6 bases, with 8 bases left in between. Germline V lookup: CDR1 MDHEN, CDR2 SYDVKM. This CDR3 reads CASRGRPEAFF. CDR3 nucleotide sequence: TGTGCCAGCAGGGGGCGGCCTGAAGCTTTCTTT. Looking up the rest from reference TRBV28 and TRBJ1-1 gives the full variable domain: DVKVTQSSRYLVKRTGEKVFLECVQDMDHENMFWYRQDPGLGLRLIYFSYDVKMKEKGDIPEGYSVSREKKERFSLILESASTNQTSMYLCASRGRPEAFFGQGTRLTVV.

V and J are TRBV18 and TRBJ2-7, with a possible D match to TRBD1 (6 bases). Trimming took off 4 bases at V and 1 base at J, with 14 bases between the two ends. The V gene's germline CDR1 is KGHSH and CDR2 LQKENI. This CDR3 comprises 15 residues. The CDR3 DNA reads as TGTGCCAGCTCACTGTCCCGGGACACTTCCTACGAGCAGTACTTC. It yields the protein CASSLSRDTSYEQYF. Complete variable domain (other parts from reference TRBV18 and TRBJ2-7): NAGVMQNPRHLVRRRGQEARLRCSPMKGHSHVYWYRQLPEEGLKFMVYLQKENIIDESGMPKERFSAEFPKEGPSILRIQQVVRGDSAAYFCASSLSRDTSYEQYFGPGTRLTVT.